This T cell receptor beta chain was obtained from a study of CXCR3-negative and CXCR3-positive naive CD8 T cells. Study-wide results and limits: Hydrophobicity was higher for TRB CDR3s found in CXCR3-positive naive cells than in CXCR3-negative naive cells.

As concerns this clonotype: The antigen is not known.

This CDR3 region has 16 residues. Germline V gene data show CDR1 as MNHEY and CDR2 as SVGAGI. Cells that were CD45RO-CCR7+CD27+CD95- constituted naive CD8+ T cells. TRB cDNA libraries were made by UMI-labeled 5' RACE. For each CDR3 protein, TCRdb gives one entry from its re-call of the 5' RACE reads, without DNA. The sample holds about 140,000 distinct CDR3 sequences. This chain joins TRBV6-5 and TRBJ2-1; TCRdb reports TRBD2, a call that lacks DNA to check it against. This TCR was sampled from a human donor in good health. Some clones in this sample may be carry-over from other donors' samples. Material for sequencing was naive CXCR3+ CD8+ T cells from blood. Documented subset: CD45RO-CCR7+CD27+CD95- naive CD8+ T cells expressing CXCR3 (TNR3+). The CDR3 loop reads CASRILAGGLLDEQFF.